This is a list of T cell receptor beta chains from one sample in a study of blood T cell repertoires in COVID-19. Assay used: immunoSEQ multiplex PCR; TCRdb lists only in-frame clones, some missing. This table has 15,000 to 20,000 clones, around 90% appearing once. The sample taken for sequencing was peripheral blood. These receptors all stem from a woman older than 75 with COVID-19, enrolled during active disease. The CDR3 runs from the conserved cysteine through the conserved F or W. The order of the fields is J gene, CDR3 length, D gene, clone size, V gene, CDR3 DNA, CDR3 protein. A D gene is named only where the DNA matches it firmly. The listing skips clone size in some rows; elsewhere it reads once, few, many or a size class.

j_gene: TRBJ2-3
len: 17
d_gene: TRBD1
abundance: .
v_gene: TRBV18
CDR3nt: TGTGCCAGCTCACCAAAAGACAGGGGGCGGGGCACAGATACGCAGTATTTT
CDR3aa: CASSPKDRGRGTDTQYF

j_gene: TRBJ2-1
len: 14
d_gene: TRBD1
abundance: .
v_gene: TRBV7-9
CDR3nt: TGTGCCAGCACCCTACGCGGACAGGGGAACGAGCAGTTCTTC
CDR3aa: CASTLRGQGNEQFF

j_gene: TRBJ2-7
len: 16
d_gene: .
abundance: once
v_gene: TRBV13
CDR3nt: TGTGCCAGCAGCCGAAGTACAGGTATCGGATACTACGAGCAGTACTTC
CDR3aa: CASSRSTGIGYYEQYF

j_gene: TRBJ1-4
len: 14
d_gene: .
abundance: .
v_gene: TRBV18
CDR3nt: TGTGCCAGCTCACCGGGCGTCTCTAATGAAAAACTGTTTTTT
CDR3aa: CASSPGVSNEKLFF

j_gene: TRBJ2-3
len: 17
d_gene: TRBD2
abundance: .
v_gene: TRBV7-8
CDR3nt: TGTGCCAGCAGCTTACCGACTAGCGGGTTTGTCACAGATACGCAGTATTTT
CDR3aa: CASSLPTSGFVTDTQYF

j_gene: TRBJ2-7
len: 16
d_gene: .
abundance: .
v_gene: TRBV28
CDR3nt: TGTGCCAGCAGCCAATCCCGGGACACCAGCCTCTACGAGCAGTACTTC
CDR3aa: CASSQSRDTSLYEQYF

j_gene: TRBJ2-1
len: 11
d_gene: .
abundance: .
v_gene: TRBV7-8
CDR3nt: TGTGCCAGCAGTTTCCGAGTAGAGCAGTTCTTC
CDR3aa: CASSFRVEQFF

j_gene: TRBJ2-1
len: 13
d_gene: .
abundance: .
v_gene: TRBV5-1
CDR3nt: TGCGCCAGCAGCATGACTGGGGCCGGTGAGCAGTTCTTC
CDR3aa: CASSMTGAGEQFF

j_gene: TRBJ1-5
len: 14
d_gene: .
abundance: .
v_gene: TRBV5-6
CDR3nt: TGTGCCAGCAGCTATTACAGGGACAATCAGCCCCAGCATTTT
CDR3aa: CASSYYRDNQPQHF

j_gene: TRBJ1-5
len: 17
d_gene: TRBD1
abundance: once
v_gene: TRBV10-3
CDR3nt: TGTGCCATCAGTGAGTCCCCCCCGGGACAGTTCAATCAGCCCCAGCATTTT
CDR3aa: CAISESPPGQFNQPQHF

j_gene: TRBJ2-5
len: 14
d_gene: TRBD2
abundance: .
v_gene: TRBV9
CDR3nt: TGTGCCAGCAGCGCCGTAGCGGGGGAGGGGACCCAGTACTTC
CDR3aa: CASSAVAGEGTQYF

j_gene: TRBJ2-7
len: 17
d_gene: TRBD2
abundance: few
v_gene: TRBV4-3
CDR3nt: TGCGCCAGCAGCCAGGGGACTAGCGGGGAACCCTTCTACGAGCAGTACTTC
CDR3aa: CASSQGTSGEPFYEQYF

j_gene: TRBJ1-2
len: 15
d_gene: TRBD1
abundance: .
v_gene: TRBV28
CDR3nt: TGTGCCAGCAGTATCGCACAGGGGGCGGTTAATGGCTACACCTTC
CDR3aa: CASSIAQGAVNGYTF

j_gene: TRBJ2-2
len: 13
d_gene: TRBD1
abundance: .
v_gene: TRBV19
CDR3nt: TGTGCCACCCAGGGGGAAAACACCGGGGAGCTGTTTTTT
CDR3aa: CATQGENTGELFF

j_gene: TRBJ1-6
len: 16
d_gene: .
abundance: few
v_gene: TRBV7-9
CDR3nt: TGTGCCAGCAGCTTAGCGGGGGCCTCCTATAATTCACCCCTCCACTTT
CDR3aa: CASSLAGASYNSPLHF

j_gene: TRBJ2-5
len: 14
d_gene: .
abundance: .
v_gene: TRBV5-1
CDR3nt: TGCGCCAGCAGCTTGGGTCCGTTTCAAGAGACCCAGTACTTC
CDR3aa: CASSLGPFQETQYF

j_gene: TRBJ2-1
len: 14
d_gene: .
abundance: few
v_gene: TRBV6-5
CDR3nt: TGTGCCAGCAGTTTAGGACAGATATACAATGAGCAGTTCTTC
CDR3aa: CASSLGQIYNEQFF

j_gene: TRBJ1-4
len: 12
d_gene: .
abundance: .
v_gene: TRBV18
CDR3nt: TGTGCCAGCTCACCCACGAGTGAAAAACTGTTTTTT
CDR3aa: CASSPTSEKLFF

j_gene: TRBJ2-2
len: 13
d_gene: .
abundance: .
v_gene: TRBV19
CDR3nt: TGTGCCAGTAAACACAGGGTAGCTGGGGAGCTGTTTTTT
CDR3aa: CASKHRVAGELFF

j_gene: TRBJ2-3
len: 14
d_gene: TRBD2
abundance: .
v_gene: TRBV9
CDR3nt: TGTGCCAGCAGCAACCGACTAGCTCAAGATACGCAGTATTTT
CDR3aa: CASSNRLAQDTQYF

j_gene: TRBJ2-1
len: 15
d_gene: .
abundance: .
v_gene: TRBV7-2
CDR3nt: TGTGCCAGCAGCACGTCCCAGCGCTCCTACAATGAGCAGTTCTTC
CDR3aa: CASSTSQRSYNEQFF

j_gene: TRBJ1-5
len: 12
d_gene: .
abundance: few
v_gene: TRBV5-4
CDR3nt: TGTGCCAGCAGCTTACCAGATCAGCCCCAGCATTTT
CDR3aa: CASSLPDQPQHF

j_gene: TRBJ1-3
len: 19
d_gene: .
abundance: .
v_gene: TRBV27
CDR3nt: TGTGCCAGCAGTGCCCAGGGGCAGGGCAGTGACAACTCTGGAAACACCATATATTTT
CDR3aa: CASSAQGQGSDNSGNTIYF

j_gene: TRBJ1-2
len: 14
d_gene: .
abundance: once
v_gene: TRBV7-2
CDR3nt: TGTGCCAGCAGCTTAGGTGGGACTCGCTATGGCTACACCTTC
CDR3aa: CASSLGGTRYGYTF

j_gene: TRBJ1-1
len: 15
d_gene: .
abundance: .
v_gene: TRBV6-6
CDR3nt: TGTGCCAGCACACGCACAGGGTCCAAGAACACTGAAGCTTTCTTT
CDR3aa: CASTRTGSKNTEAFF

j_gene: TRBJ1-1
len: 15
d_gene: .
abundance: .
v_gene: TRBV18
CDR3nt: TGTGCCAGCTCACCGCCTCCAGGCATGAACACTGAAGCTTTCTTT
CDR3aa: CASSPPPGMNTEAFF

j_gene: TRBJ2-7
len: 14
d_gene: TRBD1
abundance: .
v_gene: TRBV27
CDR3nt: TGTGCCAGCAGTCCACGGACAGGGTGGTACGAGCAGTACTTC
CDR3aa: CASSPRTGWYEQYF

j_gene: TRBJ1-5
len: 15
d_gene: .
abundance: few
v_gene: TRBV9
CDR3nt: TGTGCCAGCAGCGTAGGAGGCAGCGTGGCTCAGCCCCAGCATTTT
CDR3aa: CASSVGGSVAQPQHF

j_gene: TRBJ2-7
len: 16
d_gene: TRBD2
abundance: .
v_gene: TRBV5-1
CDR3nt: TGCGCCAGCAGCTTAACTCGAGAGGGGAGGGTTTACGAGCAGTACTTC
CDR3aa: CASSLTREGRVYEQYF

j_gene: TRBJ1-6
len: 15
d_gene: .
abundance: .
v_gene: TRBV5-1
CDR3nt: TGCGCCAGCAGCCAGGAAGAGACGGGGAATTCACCCCTCCACTTT
CDR3aa: CASSQEETGNSPLHF

j_gene: TRBJ1-1
len: 12
d_gene: .
abundance: .
v_gene: TRBV2
CDR3nt: TGTGCCAGCTCCCGGGACTTACAAAGGGCTTTCTTT
CDR3aa: CASSRDLQRAFF

j_gene: TRBJ1-2
len: 14
d_gene: TRBD1
abundance: .
v_gene: TRBV5-6
CDR3nt: TGTGCCAGCAGCCTAGGACAGGTGCACTATGGCTACACCTTC
CDR3aa: CASSLGQVHYGYTF

j_gene: TRBJ1-2
len: 12
d_gene: .
abundance: .
v_gene: TRBV11-3
CDR3nt: TGTGCCAGCAGCAAAGGGGCCCATGGCTACACCTTC
CDR3aa: CASSKGAHGYTF

j_gene: TRBJ1-2
len: 17
d_gene: TRBD1
abundance: .
v_gene: TRBV4-1
CDR3nt: TGCGCCAGCAGCCATGCGGGACAGGGGGCAGAGGACTATGGCTACACCTTC
CDR3aa: CASSHAGQGAEDYGYTF

j_gene: TRBJ1-1
len: 15
d_gene: TRBD1
abundance: .
v_gene: TRBV19
CDR3nt: TGTGCCAGTACCATTGGACAGGGTTTGAACACTGAAGCTTTCTTT
CDR3aa: CASTIGQGLNTEAFF

j_gene: TRBJ1-1
len: 13
d_gene: TRBD1
abundance: .
v_gene: TRBV6-5
CDR3nt: TGTGCCAGCCCACAGGGGGCGGGCACTGAAGCTTTCTTT
CDR3aa: CASPQGAGTEAFF

j_gene: TRBJ2-2
len: 14
d_gene: TRBD1
abundance: .
v_gene: TRBV19
CDR3nt: TGTGCCAGTAGTATAAAACAGGGGGCCGGGGAGCTGTTTTTT
CDR3aa: CASSIKQGAGELFF

j_gene: TRBJ2-2
len: 13
d_gene: .
abundance: .
v_gene: TRBV7-3
CDR3nt: TGTGCCAGCAGCTCACAGGACACCGGGGAGCTGTTTTTT
CDR3aa: CASSSQDTGELFF

j_gene: TRBJ2-3
len: 15
d_gene: .
abundance: .
v_gene: TRBV9
CDR3nt: TGTGCCAGCAGCGTAGGGGCAGGGTGGGCAGATACGCAGTATTTT
CDR3aa: CASSVGAGWADTQYF

j_gene: TRBJ1-1
len: 13
d_gene: .
abundance: .
v_gene: TRBV5-1
CDR3nt: TGCGCCAGCAGACTTAAACAGGACACTGAAGCTTTCTTT
CDR3aa: CASRLKQDTEAFF

j_gene: TRBJ1-6
len: 16
d_gene: .
abundance: .
v_gene: TRBV7-2
CDR3nt: TGTGCCAGCAGCTTAAATGGGGGGGCACGAAATTCACCCCTCCACTTT
CDR3aa: CASSLNGGARNSPLHF

j_gene: TRBJ2-7
len: 19
d_gene: .
abundance: .
v_gene: TRBV4-2
CDR3nt: TGTGCCAGCAGCCAAGGGGGGGACAGTTCTAATATCCGCTCCTACGAGCAGTACTTC
CDR3aa: CASSQGGDSSNIRSYEQYF

j_gene: TRBJ2-1
len: 16
d_gene: TRBD2
abundance: once
v_gene: TRBV28
CDR3nt: TGTGCCAGCAGTCTCGGGGGGGCTAGCGGGAACAATGAGCAGTTCTTC
CDR3aa: CASSLGGASGNNEQFF

j_gene: TRBJ2-1
len: 15
d_gene: TRBD2
abundance: .
v_gene: TRBV7-2
CDR3nt: TGTGCCAGCAGCGGGAGGACTAGCGGATACAATGAGCAGTTCTTC
CDR3aa: CASSGRTSGYNEQFF

j_gene: TRBJ1-4
len: 16
d_gene: TRBD1
abundance: .
v_gene: TRBV19
CDR3nt: TGTGCCAGTACCAAATCTTCTACAGGGGGCGAAGGAAAACTGTTTTTT
CDR3aa: CASTKSSTGGEGKLFF

j_gene: TRBJ2-5
len: 10
d_gene: .
abundance: .
v_gene: TRBV20-1
CDR3nt: TGCAGTGCTGGCCAATTGACCCAGTACTTC
CDR3aa: CSAGQLTQYF

j_gene: TRBJ2-2
len: 19
d_gene: TRBD2
abundance: .
v_gene: TRBV15
CDR3nt: TGTGCCACCAGCAGTGGACTAGCGGGAGGGCCTATGGGCACCGGGGAGCTGTTTTTT
CDR3aa: CATSSGLAGGPMGTGELFF

j_gene: TRBJ2-6
len: 16
d_gene: .
abundance: once
v_gene: TRBV6-5
CDR3nt: TGTGCCAGCAGTTACTCGTATGAGGCTGGGGCCAACGTCCTGACTTTC
CDR3aa: CASSYSYEAGANVLTF

j_gene: TRBJ2-1
len: 17
d_gene: TRBD1
abundance: .
v_gene: TRBV11-2
CDR3nt: TGTGCCAGCAGCCGAGGGGCCGGGACAGGTCTCTACAATGAGCAGTTCTTC
CDR3aa: CASSRGAGTGLYNEQFF

j_gene: TRBJ2-1
len: 14
d_gene: .
abundance: .
v_gene: TRBV5-1
CDR3nt: TGCGCCAGCAGCTTGGAGTCCAGTTACAATGAGCAGTTCTTC
CDR3aa: CASSLESSYNEQFF

j_gene: TRBJ2-3
len: 16
d_gene: .
abundance: .
v_gene: TRBV6-5
CDR3nt: TGTGCCAGCAGTTACTCGACCAGGGGAGGGGCAGATACGCAGTATTTT
CDR3aa: CASSYSTRGGADTQYF

j_gene: TRBJ2-1
len: 16
d_gene: TRBD2
abundance: .
v_gene: TRBV2
CDR3nt: TGTGCCAGCAGTGAGGGACTAGCGGATTCCTACAATGAGCAGTTCTTC
CDR3aa: CASSEGLADSYNEQFF

j_gene: TRBJ2-3
len: 15
d_gene: TRBD2
abundance: .
v_gene: TRBV6-5
CDR3nt: TGTGCCATCTCCGTAGCGGGAGGGGGTCAAGATACGCAGTATTTT
CDR3aa: CAISVAGGGQDTQYF

j_gene: TRBJ2-2
len: 15
d_gene: TRBD1
abundance: few
v_gene: TRBV5-1
CDR3nt: TGCGCCAGCAGCCTAGGGACAGCGAACACCGGGGAGCTGTTTTTT
CDR3aa: CASSLGTANTGELFF

j_gene: TRBJ2-7
len: 14
d_gene: .
abundance: .
v_gene: TRBV5-4
CDR3nt: TGTGCCAGCAGCTCGAACAGGGAGGGGAGGGGGCAGTACTTC
CDR3aa: CASSSNREGRGQYF

j_gene: TRBJ2-7
len: 14
d_gene: .
abundance: few
v_gene: TRBV7-9
CDR3nt: TGTGCCAGCAGCCAACCAACTCTTCCCTACGAGCAGTACTTC
CDR3aa: CASSQPTLPYEQYF

j_gene: TRBJ1-5
len: 16
d_gene: TRBD1
abundance: .
v_gene: TRBV19
CDR3nt: TGTGCCAGTAAGGGCTACACAGGGGGCTTAGATCAGCCCCAGCATTTT
CDR3aa: CASKGYTGGLDQPQHF

j_gene: TRBJ2-7
len: 17
d_gene: TRBD2
abundance: .
v_gene: TRBV9
CDR3nt: TGTGCCAGCAGCGTCGGGCTAGCGGGAGGTGACTTCTACGAGCAGTACTTC
CDR3aa: CASSVGLAGGDFYEQYF

j_gene: TRBJ2-5
len: 12
d_gene: .
abundance: .
v_gene: TRBV28
CDR3nt: TGTGCCAGCAGTACAAGAGGAGAGACCCAGTACTTC
CDR3aa: CASSTRGETQYF

j_gene: TRBJ1-3
len: 14
d_gene: TRBD1
abundance: .
v_gene: TRBV5-1
CDR3nt: TGCGCCAGCAGCCGGGACAGGGTTATAGACACCATATATTTT
CDR3aa: CASSRDRVIDTIYF